This record looks at one T cell receptor beta chain sequence and its context. These data are taken from a study of shared clonotypes between healthy human individuals. Some clones are missing from TCRdb's copy, which holds only in-frame ones; the method was immunoSEQ multiplex PCR. Of around 1.5 million clones listed, 98% were seen once; the top ten hold about 0.4%. There are 12 residues in the CDR3. Looked up from germline, CDR1 is PRHDT and CDR2 is FYEKMQ (reference sequence). V gave up 3 bases and J gave up 5 bases, with 8 bases separating them. The chain joins TRBV13 to TRBJ2-7; D is unresolved. Specimen: naive CD4+ T cells sorted from blood. As for subset: CD45RA+ positively selected. The receptor was derived from a man aged 30 to 39 in good health. CDR3 loop: CASSLAPDEQYF. CDR3 bases: TGTGCCAGCAGCTTGGCCCCTGACGAGCAGTACTTC. Full variable domain (outside the CDR3, taken from reference TRBV13 and TRBJ2-7): AAGVIQSPRHLIKEKRETATLKCYPIPRHDTVYWYQQGPGQDPQFLISFYEKMQSDKGSIPDRFSAQQFSDYHSELNMSSLELGDSALYFCASSLAPDEQYFGPGTRLTVT.